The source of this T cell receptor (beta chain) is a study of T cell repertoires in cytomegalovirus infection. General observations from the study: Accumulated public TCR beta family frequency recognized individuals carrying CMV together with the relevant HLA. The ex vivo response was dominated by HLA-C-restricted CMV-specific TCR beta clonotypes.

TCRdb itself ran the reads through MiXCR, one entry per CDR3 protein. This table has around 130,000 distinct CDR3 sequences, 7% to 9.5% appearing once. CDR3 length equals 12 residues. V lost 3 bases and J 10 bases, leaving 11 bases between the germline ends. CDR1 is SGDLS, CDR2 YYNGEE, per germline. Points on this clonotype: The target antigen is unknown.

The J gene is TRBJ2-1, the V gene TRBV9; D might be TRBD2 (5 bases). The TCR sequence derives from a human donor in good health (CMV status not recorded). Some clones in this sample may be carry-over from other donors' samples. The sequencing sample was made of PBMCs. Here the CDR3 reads CASSAPRAEQFF. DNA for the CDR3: TGTGCCAGCAGCGCCCCGAGGGCAGAGCAGTTCTTC.